These 3 T cell receptor beta chains were sequenced from one sample in a study of blood T cells in healthy people across ages. A sample-barcoded 5' primer and a J-beta primer mix were used in a second PCR of roughly 7 to 11 cycles. TCRdb passed the 5' RACE reads through MiXCR, listing each CDR3 protein once. Counted here are approximately 1,000,000 distinct CDR3 sequences, about two fifths occurring once; the ten biggest clones make up around 13%. The sample taken for sequencing was blood. These TCRs come from a man younger than 35 in good health.

The chain combines TRBV6-2 or TRBV6-3 with TRBJ2-7; 7 bases fit TRBD1. The V segment lost 0 bases and the J segment 4 bases; nucleotides outside the gene matches: 9. The CDR3 is made up of 16 amino acids. Germline CDR1 MNHEY, CDR2 SVGEGT. CDR3 protein: CASSYSFYRGIYEQYF. CDR3 nucleotide sequence: TGTGCCAGCAGTTACTCGTTCTACAGGGGAATATACGAGCAGTACTTC.

The chain is built from TRBV28 and TRBJ2-3, with D perhaps TRBD1 (6 bases). V lost 3 bases and J lost 0, with 28 bases in between. CDR1 and CDR2 from the germline V gene are MDHEN and SYDVKM. The CDR3 has 21 residues. CDR3 sequence: CASSLWGVFASQGKSTDTQYF. DNA for the CDR3: TGTGCCAGCAGTTTGTGGGGAGTGTTCGCGTCACAGGGCAAGAGCACAGATACGCAGTATTTT.

This clonotype was detected a few times. CDR3: CASSQTGSGNTIYF. In DNA, the CDR3 is TGTGCCAGCAGCCAGACAGGCTCTGGAAACACCATATATTTT. The chain carries TRBV12-3 or TRBV12-4 and TRBJ1-3; D is possibly TRBD1 (6 bases). Trimming shortened V by 6 bases and J by 0 bases, and 9 bases separated the two germline ends. The CDR3 has 14 amino acids.